Below are 11 T cell receptor beta chains sequenced from a single sample in a study of shared clonotypes between healthy human individuals (dated by TCRdb to about 2020). For the CD8 naive samples, CD45RO-negative cells were positively selected for CCR7, yielding a CD45RA+CCR7+ population from which TemRA cells were excluded. The method behind the library was the immunoSEQ multiplex PCR assay. The clones in this table, taken by TCRdb from immuneACCESS, are in-frame only. Not every clone is retained; where verified, under half of the shortfall comes from an unresolved V gene, and the cause of the rest is unknown. The sample records 2 million to 2.5 million clones, 85% to 95% of which are singletons. Of the sample, around 1.7% is held by the ten largest clones. Sequencing input: naive CD8+ T cells from PBMCs. The cell subset or site tag for this specimen amounts to: CD45RA+CCR7+. All receptors derive from a man aged 18 to 29 in good health. Some clones in this sample may be carry-over from other donors' samples.

The chain uses TRBV7-9 and TRBJ1-4; D not resolved. The CDR3 has 13 amino acids. CDR1 and CDR2 from the germline V gene are SEHNR and FQNEAQ (reference sequence). The V and J ends lost 5 bases and 6 bases respectively, with 10 bases between them. The CDR3 region is CASSRAGDEKLFF. In DNA, the CDR3 is TGTGCCAGCAGCCGCGCCGGGGATGAAAAACTGTTTTTT.

The V gene is TRBV2, the J gene TRBJ2-3, with TRBD2 identical over 11 bases. Germline CDR1 SNHLY, CDR2 FYNNEI. V dropped 4 bases and J dropped 2; count of bases not matched to a gene: 8. The CDR3 contains 17 residues. The CDR3 DNA reads as TGTGCCAGCAGTGTAATACCGGGACTAGCGGACACAGATACGCAGTATTTT. This sequence encodes CASSVIPGLADTDTQYF.

The rearrangement links TRBV15 to TRBJ2-5; maybe TRBD2 (7 bases). Trimming took 4 bases from V and 2 from J, leaving 11 bases between them. Per the germline V gene, CDR1 is LNHNV and CDR2 is YYDKDF (reference sequence). CDR3 size: 14 residues. In nucleotides, the CDR3 is TGTGCCACCAGCATGGGGGGGGCACAAGAGACCCAGTACTTC. The encoded protein is CATSMGGAQETQYF.

The chain joins TRBV6-1 to TRBJ1-4; the D is unclear. The ends were cut back, 6 bases at V and 7 bases at J, with 15 bases in the middle. CDR3 length equals 14 residues. The germline V gene encodes CDR1 MNHNS and CDR2 SASEGT. CDR3 loop: CASRTVGVGEKLFF. CDR3 nucleotides: TGTGCCAGCAGGACGGTTGGGGTGGGTGAAAAACTGTTTTTT.

The chain carries TRBV10-1 and TRBJ1-1; tentatively, D is TRBD1 (5 bases). The CDR3 has 13 residues. V shed 0 bases and J shed 5 bases, with 7 bases lying between them. Germline V gives CDR1 WNHNN, CDR2 SYGVQD (reference sequence). CDR3 coding DNA: TGCGCCAGCAGTGAGTCGGCAGGGACTGAAGCTTTCTTT. It translates to CASSESAGTEAFF.

This clone was counted a single time. This sample also contains other DNA sequences that code for the same CDR3. The chain carries TRBV4-3 and TRBJ2-5; tentative D call: TRBD1 (5 bases). The germline V gene has CDR1 LGHNA and CDR2 YSLEER. The CDR3 has 13 amino acids. V lost 0 bases and J 3 bases, leaving 5 bases between the germline ends. CDR3 coding DNA: TGCGCCAGCAGCCAAGACAGGGAAGAGACCCAGTACTTC. It translates to CASSQDREETQYF.

The chain combines TRBV6-6 with TRBJ2-5; 7 bases map to TRBD1. The CDR3 is 14 residues long. CDR1 MNHNY and CDR2 SVGAGI come from the germline V gene (reference sequence). J was trimmed by 1 base and V by 1 base; bases with no gene match: 0. DNA of the CDR3: TGTGCCAGCAGTTACTGGGACAGCCAAGAGACCCAGTACTTC. It specifies CASSYWDSQETQYF.

This sequence joins TRBV9 and TRBJ2-7; 15 bases are a match to TRBD2. The CDR3 extends over 17 amino acids. V trimming: 4 bases; J trimming: 5 bases; junction bases outside the gene matches: 10. CDR1 is SGDLS, CDR2 YYNGEE, per germline. This CDR3 reads CASSTSGTSGRFDEQYF. The CDR3 nucleotides are TGTGCCAGCAGCACATCCGGGACTAGCGGGAGGTTCGACGAGCAGTACTTC.

The chain joins TRBV7-2 to TRBJ2-3; TRBD2 matches 16 bases. With 4 bases clipped from V and 0 bases from J, the junction kept 7 bases outside the gene matches. Germline CDR1 and CDR2: SGHTA and FQGNSA. The CDR3 sequence is 19 residues long. The chain's CDR3 is CASSSGLAGGWYSTDTQYF. The CDR3 nucleotides are TGTGCCAGCAGCTCGGGACTAGCGGGAGGGTGGTATAGCACAGATACGCAGTATTTT.

This clone came up a few times. Other DNA sequences in this sample translate to the same CDR3. The V call is TRBV27, the J call TRBJ2-7; D uncertain. From germline, CDR1 is MNHEY and CDR2 SMNVEV (reference sequence). V dropped 0 bases and J dropped 0 bases, with 3 bases sitting between them. The CDR3 length is 13 residues. Written as DNA, the CDR3 is TGTGCCAGCAGTTTATCGGCCTCCTACGAGCAGTACTTC. Its protein is CASSLSASYEQYF.

The rearrangement uses TRBV6-5 and TRBJ2-5; 9 positions agree with TRBD1. This CDR3 spans 15 amino acids. Trimming at V came to 4 bases and at J to 4 bases, leaving 7 bases not matched to a gene. Germline lookup yields CDR1 MNHEY and CDR2 SVGAGI. CDR3 sequence (DNA): TGTGCCAGCAGTTCCACAGGGGGCGCAGGAGAGACCCAGTACTTC. As protein: CASSSTGGAGETQYF.